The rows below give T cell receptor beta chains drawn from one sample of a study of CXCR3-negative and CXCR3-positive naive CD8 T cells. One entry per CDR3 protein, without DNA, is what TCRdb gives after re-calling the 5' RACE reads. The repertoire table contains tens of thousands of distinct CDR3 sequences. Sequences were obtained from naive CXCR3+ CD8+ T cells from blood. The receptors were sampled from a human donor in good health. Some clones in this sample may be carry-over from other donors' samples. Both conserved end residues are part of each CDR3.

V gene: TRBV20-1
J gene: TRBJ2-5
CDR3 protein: CSAEVGEMETQYF

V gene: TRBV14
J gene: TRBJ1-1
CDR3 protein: CASSQDLRGGGTEAFF

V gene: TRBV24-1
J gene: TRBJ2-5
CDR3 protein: CATSDFTDREDGETQYF

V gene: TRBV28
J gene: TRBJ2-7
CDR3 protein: CASRSRTSGYSSYEQYF

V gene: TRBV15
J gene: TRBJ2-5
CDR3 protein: CATSGQPQETQYF

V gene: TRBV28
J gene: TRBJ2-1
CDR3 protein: CASRPGLTLYNEQFF

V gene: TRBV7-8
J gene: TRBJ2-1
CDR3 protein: CASSAAGDAKNEQFF

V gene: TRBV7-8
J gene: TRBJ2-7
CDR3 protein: CASSYPSVAGIYEQYF

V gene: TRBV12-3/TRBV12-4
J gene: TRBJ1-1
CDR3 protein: CASSLNAEAFF

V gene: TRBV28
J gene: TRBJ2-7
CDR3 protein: CGTTATYEQYF

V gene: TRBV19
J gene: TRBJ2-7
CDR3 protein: CASSMGDRGAYEQYF

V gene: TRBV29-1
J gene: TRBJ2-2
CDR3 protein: CSVVAVTGELFF

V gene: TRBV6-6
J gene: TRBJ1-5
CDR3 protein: CASSYSIKQPQHF

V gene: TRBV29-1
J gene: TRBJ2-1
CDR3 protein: CSVDLVSRGGVNAEQFF

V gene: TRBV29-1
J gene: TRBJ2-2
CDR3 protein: CSVGLVGELFF

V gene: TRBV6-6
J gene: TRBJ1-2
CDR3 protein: CASSWISRMDVNYGYTF

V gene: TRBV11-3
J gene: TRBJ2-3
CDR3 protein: CDSSSGTSFTDTQYF

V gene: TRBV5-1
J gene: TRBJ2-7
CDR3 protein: CASSPSDGNYEQYF

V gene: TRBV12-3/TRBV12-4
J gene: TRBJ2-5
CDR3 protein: CASSPSLGRDSEETQYF

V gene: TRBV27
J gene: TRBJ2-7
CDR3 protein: CASSWTSSPYEQYF

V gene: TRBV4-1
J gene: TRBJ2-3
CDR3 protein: CASSQTGQLILSDTQYF

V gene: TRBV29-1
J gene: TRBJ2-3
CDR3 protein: CSVEQQGPQYF

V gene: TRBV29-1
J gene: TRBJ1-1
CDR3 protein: CSVEGTGNTEAFF

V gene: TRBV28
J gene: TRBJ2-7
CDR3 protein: CASSSKYSYEQYF

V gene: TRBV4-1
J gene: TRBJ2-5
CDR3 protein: CASSQGLAGGDQYF

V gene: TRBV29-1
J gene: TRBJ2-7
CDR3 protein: CSVEGSPGQGEYEQYF

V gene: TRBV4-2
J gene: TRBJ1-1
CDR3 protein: CARSQVIQGGTEAFF